This T cell receptor (beta chain) was retrieved from a study of CD8 T cells in ankylosing spondylitis (dated 2017 in TCRdb). Regarding the complete study: T cell receptor beta repertoires were profiled in healthy donors and ankylosing spondylitis patients so that disease-linked TCR variants could be found. In total, the full study cohort was made up of 100 to 140 healthy donors and 25 or so ankylosing spondylitis patients. Peripheral blood was sampled, and synovial fluid was additionally collected from ankylosing spondylitis patients. The paper's findings and limits, for the study overall: The disease-linked clones were reported to be significantly enriched in matched synovial fluid samples from ankylosing spondylitis patients. A CD8+ phenotype was shown by the disease-linked clones, which were found at relatively low frequencies in peripheral blood. Some TCR beta motif variants had previously been reported in synovial fluid and blood of reactive arthritis patients, which suggested common disease-initiation mechanisms. A TCR beta motif made up of several highly homologous amino acid variants appeared to be characteristic of blood from ankylosing spondylitis patients.

CDR1 MDHEN and CDR2 SYDVKM are derived from the germline V gene. Trimming accounts for 5 bases at V and 1 base at J, while the number of junction bases matched to no gene is 5. Including cysteine and phenylalanine, the CDR3 has 15 amino acids. The entry retains the CDR3 DNA only, 45 bases that are in frame from base 1. This clonotype was recorded many times. Its recognized antigen is unknown. No much larger clone is present one base from it, and per-base qualities are unavailable. Sequencing used an Illumina HiSeq 2500. TCR beta libraries were prepared by quantitative 5'-RACE with molecular barcodes. The paper's processing steps were these. Disease-linked TCR variants were identified with a new computational method built on a probabilistic model of VDJ rearrangement. TCRdb reworked the public reads: Q25 trimming with fastp, MiXCR clone assembly, productive beta chains retained. Each CDR3 protein appears once, grouped with its most common genes and DNA. Here the V and J calls rest on TCRdb's processing, not on the authors' analysis. The sample has about 400,000 distinct CDR3 sequences on record, around 24% of them singletons. The top ten clones comprise around 17% of the sample.

The clonotype was recovered from a male donor with ankylosing spondylitis. The rearrangement joined TRBV28 to TRBJ1-1, and TRBD1 aligns with 9 junction nucleotides. Sequenced material: blood, either unsorted or a sorted T cell fraction (not recorded which). The sequenced DNA is TGTGCCAGCAGTCTGATGGGACAGGGGAACACTGAAGCTTTCTTT. Its protein product is CASSLMGQGNTEAFF.